One sample yielded the 27 T cell receptor beta chains listed below, sequenced in a study of cytomegalovirus exposure and HLA in healthy donors. PCR used 60 Vbeta primers and 13 Jbeta primers. Assay used: immunoSEQ multiplex PCR; TCRdb lists only in-frame clones, some missing. Of around 180,000 clones detected, around 77% appear once; the ten largest clones hold 2% to 2.5%. Sequences were obtained from PBMCs. Receptor source: a man between 60 and 75 years old in good health and CMV-seronegative.

This clone was recorded once. The chain links TRBV27 to TRBJ2-3; 7 bases are a match to TRBD2. Germline V CDR1 and CDR2: MNHEY, SMNVEV (reference sequence). The CDR3 is 12 amino acids. The ends lost 6 bases at V and 10 bases at J; junction bases unmatched: 7. CDR3: CASRVWGGAQYF. In DNA form, the CDR3 reads TGTGCCAGCAGGGTATGGGGAGGGGCGCAGTATTTT.

This chain links TRBV7-9 with TRBJ2-7, with 9 bases that match TRBD2. CDR3 length: 14 residues. Germline trimming cut 3 bases from V and 3 bases from J; bases unmatched to any gene: 3. Per the germline V gene, CDR1 is SEHNR and CDR2 is FQNEAQ (reference sequence). The CDR3 region has the DNA TGTGCCAGCAGCTTTACACTAGCGGGCTACGAGCAGTACTTC. Its translation is CASSFTLAGYEQYF.

This rearrangement joins TRBV28 to TRBJ1-1; TRBD1 agrees at 9 bases. CDR3 size: 15 residues. Germline V gene data show CDR1 as MDHEN and CDR2 as SYDVKM. With 7 bases clipped from V and 4 bases from J, the junction kept 10 bases outside the gene matches. DNA for the CDR3: TGTGCCAGCACCAGACCACAGGGGGCTGGCACTGAAGCTTTCTTT. It is translated as CASTRPQGAGTEAFF.

The chain uses TRBV10-3 and TRBJ2-7, with D possibly TRBD1 on 5 matching bases. This CDR3 has 13 residues. Trimming stripped 5 bases from V and 3 bases from J, with 11 bases between. CDR1 is ENHRY and CDR2 is SYGVKD in the germline V gene. CDR3 coding DNA: TGTGCCATCAGTTTTCAGGGTCACTACGAGCAGTACTTC. Amino acid sequence: CAISFQGHYEQYF.

V is TRBV4-2 and J is TRBJ2-2; no reliable D call. The CDR3 has 15 residues. Trimming cost V 3 bases and J 4 bases, with 12 bases left between them. CDR1 is LGHNA and CDR2 is YNFKEQ in the germline V gene. The CDR3 DNA is TGTGCCAGCAGCCAGACCGATTCGGGCACCGGGGAGCTGTTTTTT. It translates to CASSQTDSGTGELFF.

V is TRBV6-1 and J is TRBJ1-2, with no clear D. The germline CDR1 and CDR2 sequences are MNHNS and SASEGT. CDR3 length: 13 amino acids. Trimming took 2 bases from V and 4 from J, leaving 8 bases between them. The CDR3 coding sequence is TGTGCCAGCAGTGAAATGGGAGGCTATGGCTACACCTTC. Its protein product is CASSEMGGYGYTF.

The chain combines TRBV11-2 with TRBJ1-5, with TRBD1 identical over 8 bases. This CDR3 contains 14 residues. The V segment lost 6 bases and the J segment 4 bases; nucleotides outside the gene matches: 5. Germline CDR1 is SGHAT and CDR2 is FQNNGV. In DNA, the CDR3 is TGTGCCAGCAGTCGTGACAGGGGAAATCAGCCCCAGCATTTT. Protein: CASSRDRGNQPQHF.

This clone has just one count. V is TRBV27 and J is TRBJ2-1, with a possible D match to TRBD1 (5 bases). The CDR3 is 15 amino acids. The V end lost 6 bases, the J end lost 0 bases, and 12 bases lay between the germline ends. CDR1 and CDR2 (germline): MNHEY, SMNVEV (reference sequence). The CDR3 protein is CASSRDRSSYNEQFF. As DNA, the CDR3 is TGTGCCAGCAGCCGAGACAGAAGCTCCTACAATGAGCAGTTCTTC.

The V gene is TRBV18, the J gene TRBJ2-6, with a weak D call TRBD1 (5 bases). CDR1 and CDR2 from the germline V gene are KGHSH and LQKENI. This CDR3 has 15 residues. Between the trimmed V and J ends, which lost 4 bases and 1 base, there was a span of 8 bases. CDR3 sequence (DNA): TGTGCCAGCTCACTGACAGAGTCTGGGGCCAACGTCCTGACTTTC. This sequence encodes CASSLTESGANVLTF.

This chain joins TRBV5-4 and TRBJ2-1; the match to TRBD2 covers 7 bases. In germline, CDR1 is SGHNT, CDR2 YYREEE (reference sequence). J lost 5 bases, V lost 0 bases, and 8 bases had no gene match. This CDR3 is built from 16 residues. The CDR3, as DNA: TGTGCCAGCAGCTTGGCCCCGGGGAGGGGCAACAATGAGCAGTTCTTC. Translating it yields CASSLAPGRGNNEQFF.

This clone was recorded a few times. This sequence joins TRBV20-1 and TRBJ1-1; maybe TRBD1 (5 bases). The CDR3 loop spans 11 amino acids. Germline V lookup: CDR1 DFQATT, CDR2 SNEGSKA (reference sequence). Trimming pared 6 bases from V and 8 bases from J, leaving 13 bases between. The CDR3 spells CSASGRGEAFF. The CDR3 DNA reads as TGCAGTGCCTCCGGGAGGGGCGAAGCTTTCTTT.

The chain couples TRBV7-2 to TRBJ1-2, with D perhaps TRBD1 (6 bases). Trimming left V 5 bases short and J 7 bases short, with 20 bases between. CDR1 is SGHTA and CDR2 is FQGNSA in the germline V gene. CDR3 size: 15 residues. The CDR3 nucleotides read TGTGCCAGCAGCGGGGGGGGGCCAGAGATCTTTGGCTACACCTTC. Translated: CASSGGGPEIFGYTF.

In its sample, this clone was seen a few times. The chain recombines TRBV7-9 with TRBJ2-5, with D unresolved. CDR1 SEHNR and CDR2 FQNEAQ come from the germline V gene (reference sequence). Trimming took off 0 bases at V and 0 bases at J, with 5 bases between the two ends. The CDR3 runs to 14 residues. In DNA, the CDR3 is TGTGCCAGCAGCTTAGCTAGCTACCAAGAGACCCAGTACTTC. Translation gives CASSLASYQETQYF.

The chain links TRBV5-5 to TRBJ2-7, with 9 bases fitting TRBD2. The CDR3 runs to 16 residues. The V gene's germline CDR1 is SGHKS and CDR2 YYEKEE (reference sequence). V shed 0 bases and J 7 bases; nucleotides not matched to a gene: 11. The CDR3 DNA reads as TGTGCCAGCAGCTTGGTGCCTAGCGGGAAATTGAGAGAGCAGTACTTC. Amino acid sequence: CASSLVPSGKLREQYF.

V and J are TRBV6-5 and TRBJ1-4; D is ambiguous. The CDR3 is 14 residues long. V lost 3 bases and J 5 bases, leaving 10 bases between the germline ends. The germline CDR1 and CDR2 sequences are MNHEY and SVGAGI. CDR3 loop: CASSYGRTNEKLFF. In DNA, the CDR3 is TGTGCCAGCAGTTATGGCCGAACCAATGAAAAACTGTTTTTT.

This clone was picked up one time. The junction and the germline gene differ at one end; a read error may be behind it. CDR3 sequence: CASSLAKSGVINQPQNF. DNA for the CDR3: TGTGCCAGCAGCTTGGCCAAGTCAGGGGTTATCAATCAGCCCCAGAATTTT. The V gene is TRBV5-6, the J gene TRBJ1-5; D is perhaps TRBD1 (6 bases). Germline-derived CDR1 and CDR2 are SGHDT and YYEEEE. The CDR3 extends over 17 amino acids.

This clone was seen only once. This sequence joins TRBV5-1 and TRBJ2-7; D may be TRBD1 (6 bases). V gave up 5 bases and J gave up 3 bases, with 12 bases separating them. This CDR3 has 13 amino acids. Germline assignment: CDR1 SGHRS and CDR2 YFSETQ. The CDR3 protein is CASSPTGYYEQYF. The CDR3 coding sequence is TGCGCCAGCAGTCCAACAGGGTACTACGAGCAGTACTTC.

This clone was recorded once. The rearrangement joins TRBV6-1 to TRBJ2-3, with TRBD1 identical over 8 bases. CDR3 length equals 16 residues. Unmatched junction bases numbered 10, after V lost 2 bases and J lost 6 bases. Germline CDR1 and CDR2: MNHNS and SASEGT. CDR3 in amino acids: CASSEFSQGAPDTQYF. DNA of the CDR3: TGTGCCAGCAGTGAATTCTCCCAGGGGGCCCCCGATACGCAGTATTTT.

The chain employs TRBV10-1 and TRBJ1-1; D is perhaps TRBD1 (6 bases). Germline lookup yields CDR1 WNHNN and CDR2 SYGVQD (reference sequence). Trimming stripped 3 bases from V and 3 bases from J, with 8 bases between. CDR3 length: 13 amino acids. The CDR3 protein is CASSEGGDTEAFF. The CDR3 bases are TGCGCCAGCAGTGAAGGGGGAGACACTGAAGCTTTCTTT.

The J gene is TRBJ2-7, the V gene TRBV18; D perhaps matches TRBD2 (6 bases). The V end lost 3 bases, the J end lost 4 bases, and 16 bases lay between the germline ends. Germline CDR1 reads KGHSH; CDR2 reads LQKENI. CDR3 length: 15 residues. The CDR3 sequence: CASSPGGGAEYEQYF. Here the CDR3 DNA reads TGTGCCAGCTCACCGGGTGGAGGGGCTGAATACGAGCAGTACTTC.

The chain has TRBV5-1 and TRBJ2-3; 8 bases map to TRBD1. V trimming: 4 bases; J trimming: 1 base; junction bases outside the gene matches: 5. The CDR3 consists of 15 residues. Germline V CDR1 and CDR2: SGHRS, YFSETQ. The CDR3 DNA sequence: TGCGCCAGCAGCACGGACAGGGCCCGCACAGATACGCAGTATTTT. Protein product: CASSTDRARTDTQYF.

The gene calls are TRBV28 and TRBJ1-3, with a possible D match to TRBD1 (6 bases). The V and J ends lost 6 bases and 2 bases respectively, with 14 bases between them. Germline V CDR1 and CDR2: MDHEN, SYDVKM. The CDR3 length is 15 residues. For the CDR3, the DNA is TGTGCCAGCAGGGGGGGGCGGGCGCCTGGAAACACCATATATTTT. It codes for CASRGGRAPGNTIYF.

V usage is TRBV30 and J usage is TRBJ2-7; a possible D gene is TRBD2 (5 bases). Germline-derived CDR1 and CDR2 are GTSNPN and SVGIG (reference sequence). CDR3 length: 14 amino acids. Trimming took off 2 bases at V and 9 bases at J, with 20 bases between the two ends. The CDR3 loop is CAWSHLAGGLRQYF. The CDR3 nucleotides are TGTGCCTGGAGTCACTTAGCTGGAGGTCTGCGGCAGTACTTC. Combining the CDR3 with reference TRBV30 and TRBJ2-7 gives the whole variable domain SQTIHQWPATLVQPVGSPLSLECTVEGTSNPNLYWYRQAAGRGLQLLFYSVGIGQISSEVPQNLSASRPQDRQFILSSKKLLLSDSGFYLCAWSHLAGGLRQYFGPGTRLTVT.

This chain links TRBV7-6 with TRBJ1-5, with D possibly TRBD1 on 6 matching bases. CDR1 and CDR2 (germline): SGHVS, FNYEAQ. The length of the CDR3 is 17 residues. V was clipped by 1 base and J by 7 bases, with 20 bases between them. DNA for the CDR3: TGTGCCAGCAGCTTAGGCGGGTCAGGGGTCCCCGGCCAGCCCCAGCATTTT. This sequence encodes CASSLGGSGVPGQPQHF.

CDR3 DNA: TGTGCCAGCAGTCCGACAGGGAGGCAGACAGATACGCAGTATTTT. Protein: CASSPTGRQTDTQYF. The chain carries TRBV27 and TRBJ2-3; the D gene is possibly TRBD1 (7 bases). V gave up 5 bases and J gave up 3 bases, with 15 bases separating them. The CDR3 has 15 residues. Germline CDR1 is MNHEY and CDR2 is SMNVEV (reference sequence).

The chain combines TRBV4-1 with TRBJ2-7, with 7 bases fitting TRBD1. Germline CDR1 is MGHRA and CDR2 is YSYEKL. The CDR3 spans 15 residues. The junction had 6 bases not matched to a gene; V was cut back by 4 bases and J by 0 bases. The CDR3 region is CASSPGTVSSYEQYF. The DNA of the CDR3 is TGCGCCAGCAGCCCCGGGACAGTTAGCTCCTACGAGCAGTACTTC.

The CDR3 DNA reads as TGCGCCAGCAGCTTGGGACAGGGGAAAATGTACGAGCAGTACTTC. This gives the protein CASSLGQGKMYEQYF. The chain has TRBV5-1 and TRBJ2-7, with 8 nucleotides matching TRBD1. CDR3 length: 15 residues. V gave up 0 bases and J gave up 4 bases; unmatched junction bases: 6. The V gene's germline CDR1 is SGHRS and CDR2 YFSETQ.